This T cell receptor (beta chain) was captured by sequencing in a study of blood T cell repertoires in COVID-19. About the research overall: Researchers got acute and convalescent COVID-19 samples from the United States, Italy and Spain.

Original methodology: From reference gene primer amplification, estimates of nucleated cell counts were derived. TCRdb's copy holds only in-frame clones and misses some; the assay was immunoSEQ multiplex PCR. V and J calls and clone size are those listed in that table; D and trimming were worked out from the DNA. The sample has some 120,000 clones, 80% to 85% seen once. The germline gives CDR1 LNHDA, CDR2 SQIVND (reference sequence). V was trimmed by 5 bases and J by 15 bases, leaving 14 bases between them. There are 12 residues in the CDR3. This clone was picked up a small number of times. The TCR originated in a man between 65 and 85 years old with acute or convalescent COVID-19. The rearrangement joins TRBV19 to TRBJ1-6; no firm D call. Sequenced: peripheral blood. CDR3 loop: CASSFRETGLHF. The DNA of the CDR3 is TGTGCCAGTAGTTTCCGGGAGACCGGCCTCCACTTT.